This is a list of T cell receptor beta chains from one sample in a study of identifying expanded T cells in peripheral blood. Sequencing used immunoSEQ multiplex PCR; TCRdb keeps in-frame clones, though not all of them. The table includes fewer than 130,000 clones, approximately 90% detected once. The specimen sequenced was blood. The receptors originated from a person aged 18-70 years in good health. The CDR3 runs from the conserved cysteine through the conserved F or W. D genes are given only for firm matches. Some rows mark clone size as missing; the rest say once, few, many or name a class of expanded clone.

J gene | clone size | V gene | D gene | CDR3 DNA | CDR3 protein
TRBJ2-1 | - | TRBV7-9 | TRBD2 | TGTGCCAGCAGCGCCCGGGGGGGACCCTTTAATGATGAGCAGTTCTTC | CASSARGGPFNDEQFF
TRBJ1-4 | - | TRBV15 | TRBD1 | TGTGCCACCAGCAGCCGGGACAGGGAAAAGAAACTGTTTTTT | CATSSRDREKKLFF
TRBJ2-3 | once | TRBV10-3 | - | TGTGCCATCAGGTTGCCGGGGGAGACAGATACGCAGTATTTT | CAIRLPGETDTQYF
TRBJ2-3 | - | TRBV4-1 | TRBD1 | TGCGCCAGCAGCCAACCCGGACAGGGGGTAGATACGCAGTATTTT | CASSQPGQGVDTQYF
TRBJ2-5 | - | TRBV5-1 | - | TGCGCCAGCAGCTTCCCGACAGAAGAGACCCAGTACTTC | CASSFPTEETQYF
TRBJ2-1 | - | TRBV11-1 | - | TGTGCCAGCAGCTTAGCGCGTTACAATGAGCAGTTCTTC | CASSLARYNEQFF
TRBJ1-5 | - | TRBV5-8 | - | TGTGCCAGCAGCTACCCAAACAATCAGCCCCAGCATTTT | CASSYPNNQPQHF
TRBJ1-2 | - | TRBV15 | - | TGTGCCACCAGCAGAGGGGGAGGGTACTATGGCTACACCTTC | CATSRGGGYYGYTF
TRBJ1-1 | - | TRBV4-3 | - | TGCGCCAGCAGCCAAGAGTGGGAAGGGAACACTGAAGCTTTCTTT | CASSQEWEGNTEAFF
TRBJ2-2 | - | TRBV6-6 | - | TGTGCCAGCAGTCTCGGGACTGGAAACACCGGGGAGCTGTTTTTT | CASSLGTGNTGELFF
TRBJ2-7 | - | TRBV7-2 | TRBD2 | TGTGCCAGCAGCTGGGGGAGGGGATCCCTCGGGTACGAGCAGTACTTC | CASSWGRGSLGYEQYF
TRBJ1-1 | - | TRBV9 | - | TGTGCCAGCAGCGGAAGACAGTTGAACACTGAAGCTTTCTTT | CASSGRQLNTEAFF
TRBJ2-5 | - | TRBV5-1 | - | TGCGCCAGCAGCTCCGGACTGGCAGAGACCCAGTACTTC | CASSSGLAETQYF
TRBJ2-5 | - | TRBV5-1 | TRBD1 | TGCGCCAGCAGCTCGGGACAGGGGCCCCAAGAGACCCAGTACTTC | CASSSGQGPQETQYF
TRBJ2-7 | - | TRBV6-6 | - | TGTGCCAGCAGTCCAGGGGGGAACAGTGCCTACGAGCAGTACTTC | CASSPGGNSAYEQYF
TRBJ1-1 | - | TRBV6-1 | TRBD1 | TGTGCCAGCAGTTCCCAGGGGGGGAACACTGAAGCTTTCTTT | CASSSQGGNTEAFF
TRBJ2-3 | - | TRBV4-3 | - | TGCGCCAGCAGCCACTATCTAAGGGGGGCAACAGATACGCAGTATTTT | CASSHYLRGATDTQYF
TRBJ1-3 | - | TRBV7-2 | - | TGTGCCAGCAGCTTAGTGACAGCGCAATCTGGAAACACCATATATTTT | CASSLVTAQSGNTIYF
TRBJ2-2 | - | TRBV6-5 | - | TGTGCCAGCAGTTACCAAAGCAGCGGGGAGCTGTTTTTT | CASSYQSSGELFF
TRBJ2-1 | - | TRBV27 | - | TGTGCCAGCAGTCCCGGGGGTCTCTGGGAGCAGTTCTTC | CASSPGGLWEQFF
TRBJ2-2 | - | TRBV12-2 | - | TGTGCAAGTCGCTTAGGGAGGCTGACTAGCGGGGGTGTTCTTAACACCGGGGAGCTGTTTTTT | CASRLGRLTSGGVLNTGELFF
TRBJ1-1 | - | TRBV19 | TRBD1 | TGTGCCAGTACTTGGGGCCCACAGGGGGCTCTTGACACTGAAGCTTTCTTT | CASTWGPQGALDTEAFF
TRBJ2-7 | - | TRBV28 | - | TGTGCCAGCAGTCTATTCCCCGCGGAGCAGTACTTC | CASSLFPAEQYF
TRBJ2-5 | - | TRBV20-1 | - | TGCAGTGCCCTGGGGATGGCCCAGTACTTC | CSALGMAQYF
TRBJ2-5 | - | TRBV13 | - | TGTGCCAGCAGCCTAGGGGACCAAGAGACCCAGTACTTC | CASSLGDQETQYF
TRBJ2-5 | - | TRBV27 | TRBD1 | TGTGCCAGCAGTCGGGACAGAAAAGAGACCCAGTACTTC | CASSRDRKETQYF
TRBJ2-3 | - | TRBV7-9 | TRBD1 | TGTGCCAGCAGCCCCCACCCGGCAGGGGGCGGCGTTACGCAGTATTTT | CASSPHPAGGGVTQYF
TRBJ1-5 | - | TRBV9 | - | TGTGCCAGCAGCGTAGAGACACCCCGAATTCATCAGCCCCAGCATTTT | CASSVETPRIHQPQHF